Presented here are 32 T cell receptor beta chains from one specimen sequenced in a study of blood T cells in healthy people across ages. A second PCR of about 6 to 12 cycles used a sample-barcoded 5' primer and a J-beta primer mix. Each CDR3 protein gets one entry after TCRdb re-called the 5' RACE reads with MiXCR. The sample has approximately 1.5 million distinct CDR3 sequences; 42% are singletons. The material sequenced was blood. All receptors derive from a woman aged 18-29 years in good health.

The rearrangement links TRBV5-6 to TRBJ1-2; TRBD1 aligns across 8 bases. The J segment lost 4 bases and the V segment lost 4 bases, leaving 6 bases of the junction unmatched. CDR1 is SGHDT, CDR2 YYEEEE, per germline. The CDR3 has 14 amino acids. DNA for the CDR3: TGTGCCAGCAGCCCACAGGACAGGGCCTATGGCTACACCTTC. The encoded protein is CASSPQDRAYGYTF. Full variable domain (rest looked up from reference TRBV5-6 and TRBJ1-2): DAGVTQSPTHLIKTRGQQVTLRCSPKSGHDTVSWYQQALGQGPQFIFQYYEEEERQRGNFPDRFSGHQFPNYSSELNVNALLLGDSALYLCASSPQDRAYGYTFGSGTRLTVV.

V and J are TRBV5-1 and TRBJ2-5; 8 bases match TRBD2. V lost 0 bases, J lost 5 bases, and 9 bases stayed unmatched. Germline values: CDR1 SGHRS, CDR2 YFSETQ. The CDR3 consists of 16 residues. CDR3: CASSLGTGTSVETQYF. In DNA form, the CDR3 reads TGCGCCAGCAGCTTGGGGACCGGGACTAGTGTTGAGACCCAGTACTTC.

V and J are TRBV20-1 and TRBJ1-1, with a weak D call TRBD1 (6 bases). The CDR3 spans 15 residues. The V gene's germline CDR1 is DFQATT and CDR2 SNEGSKA (reference sequence). Trimming pared 2 bases from V and 0 bases from J, leaving 13 bases between. DNA of the CDR3: TGCAGTGCTAGATACGGACAGACAATGAACACTGAAGCTTTCTTT. Translating it yields CSARYGQTMNTEAFF.

This clonotype was observed once. The chain employs TRBV6-6 and TRBJ1-4; 9 bases match TRBD1. V gave up 0 bases and J gave up 7 bases; unmatched junction bases: 3. CDR1 MNHNY and CDR2 SVGAGI come from the germline V gene (reference sequence). The CDR3 consists of 15 residues. CDR3 nucleotide sequence: TGTGCCAGCAGTTACTCACAGGGGGCGAGTGAAAAACTGTTTTTT. Amino acid sequence: CASSYSQGASEKLFF.

To note about this clonotype: A much larger clone sits a single nucleotide away, making a read error possible. The V call is TRBV29-1, the J call TRBJ2-1; TRBD1 might be the D (5 bases). The tail of the sequence fits TRBJ2-7 better, so the J call may be wrong. CDR3 length: 11 amino acids. Germline lookup yields CDR1 SQVTM and CDR2 ANQGSEA. The CDR3, as DNA: TGCAGCGTAGACAGCTACAATGAGCAGTACTTC. Residues: CSVDSYNEQYF.

The CDR3 region has the DNA TGTGCCAGCAGCTTCACGGCAGGGTACTATAATTCACCCCTCCACTTT. It specifies CASSFTAGYYNSPLHF. The chain couples TRBV7-2 to TRBJ1-6, with D possibly matching TRBD1 (5 bases). Looked up from germline, CDR1 is SGHTA and CDR2 is FQGNSA. The CDR3 extends over 16 amino acids. The V end was cut by 3 bases, the J end by 3 bases, with 12 bases between.

The chain is built from TRBV9 and TRBJ2-7, with 7 bases matching TRBD1. J gave up 4 bases and V 0 bases, and 10 bases lay outside the gene matches. This CDR3 comprises 16 residues. The germline CDR1 and CDR2 sequences are SGDLS and YYNGEE. The CDR3 DNA follows: TGTGCCAGCAGCGTAGAAGCACAGGGGAGAGGATACGAGCAGTACTTC. This sequence encodes CASSVEAQGRGYEQYF.

A few counts support this clonotype. The genes are TRBV7-9 and TRBJ1-5, with unresolved D. The germline V and J ends were trimmed by 5 bases and 0 bases, with 11 bases remaining between them. Germline assignment: CDR1 SEHNR and CDR2 FQNEAQ (reference sequence). This CDR3 comprises 15 residues. As DNA, the CDR3 is TGTGCCAGCAGCGAGGGAGAGGTTAGCAATCAGCCCCAGCATTTT. Translated, it gives CASSEGEVSNQPQHF.

The gene calls are TRBV7-9 and TRBJ2-7; D might be TRBD1 (5 bases). The germline V gene has CDR1 SEHNR and CDR2 FQNEAQ (reference sequence). Between the trimmed V and J ends, which lost 4 bases and 3 bases, there was a span of 16 bases. The CDR3 loop spans 15 amino acids. This chain's CDR3 is CASSSTMDIHYEQYF. The CDR3 nucleotides read TGTGCCAGCAGCTCGACGATGGACATCCACTACGAGCAGTACTTC.

This clonotype was counted only a few times. The chain is built from TRBV29-1 and TRBJ1-2; D gene unclear. Germline CDR1 reads SQVTM; CDR2 reads ANQGSEA. This CDR3 is 13 amino acids long. CDR3 region: CSVRGRVSYGYTF. The DNA of the CDR3 is TGCAGTGTTAGAGGAAGGGTTAGCTATGGCTACACCTTC.

There are a few counts of this clonotype. J is TRBJ1-1 and V is TRBV5-1; the D gene is possibly TRBD1 (6 bases). The CDR3 sequence is 14 residues long. The V and J ends lost 0 bases and 5 bases respectively, with 11 bases between them. CDR1 and CDR2 (germline): SGHRS, YFSETQ. CDR3 DNA sequence: TGCGCCAGCAGCTTGGAGGTCAGGGGAACTGAAGCTTTCTTT. Translation gives CASSLEVRGTEAFF.

J is TRBJ2-1 and V is TRBV6-1; D perhaps matches TRBD1 (5 bases). Trimming stripped 3 bases from V and 5 bases from J, with 8 bases between. CDR1 and CDR2 (germline): MNHNS, SASEGT. The CDR3 loop spans 13 amino acids. The CDR3 coding sequence is TGTGCCAGCAGTGAGGACAACAACAATGAGCAGTTCTTC. Protein product: CASSEDNNNEQFF.

This clonotype was found a few times. The chain has TRBV2 and TRBJ1-5, with no clear D. Trimming pared 1 base from V and 6 bases from J, leaving 10 bases between. The CDR3 is made up of 14 amino acids. Germline loops: CDR1 SNHLY, CDR2 FYNNEI. The CDR3 is CASSEEGWRQPQHF. CDR3 sequence (DNA): TGTGCCAGCAGTGAAGAAGGGTGGCGTCAGCCCCAGCATTTT.

This chain links TRBV15 with TRBJ1-5, with a possible D match to TRBD1 (6 bases). The length of the CDR3 is 15 residues. Germline V CDR1 and CDR2: LNHNV, YYDKDF (reference sequence). The V gene lost 0 bases and the J gene lost 2 bases, with 8 bases spanning the gap. The CDR3 DNA sequence: TGTGCCACCAGCAGAGACAGGGGACGCAATCAGCCCCAGCATTTT. The encoded protein is CATSRDRGRNQPQHF.

The CDR3 region is CASSAFSGRANEQFF. The CDR3 nucleotides read TGTGCCAGCAGCGCCTTTAGCGGGAGGGCCAATGAGCAGTTCTTC. V and J are TRBV11-1 and TRBJ2-1, with 11 bases that match TRBD2. V was pared by 5 bases and J by 6 bases, with 6 bases of the junction left unmatched. Per germline, CDR1 SGHAT and CDR2 FQDESV (reference sequence). The CDR3 spans 15 residues. Full variable domain (missing parts from reference TRBV11-1 and TRBJ2-1): EAEVAQSPRYKITEKSQAVAFWCDPISGHATLYWYRQILGQGPELLVQFQDESVVDDSQLPKDRFSAERLKGVDSTLKIQPAELGDSAMYLCASSAFSGRANEQFFGPGTRLTVL.

This chain links TRBV6-6 with TRBJ2-5, with TRBD2 matching 7 bases. CDR3 size: 15 residues. V was clipped by 6 bases and J by 1 base; unmatched bases: 8. The V gene's germline CDR1 is MNHNY and CDR2 SVGAGI (reference sequence). The chain's CDR3 is CASSTRAGVQETQYF. The CDR3 bases are TGTGCCAGCAGCACAAGGGCGGGGGTCCAAGAGACCCAGTACTTC.

This chain joins TRBV6-1 and TRBJ2-5, with D possibly TRBD1 on 6 matching bases. The end of the DNA fits TRBJ2-7 better, so the J call may be wrong. The CDR3 loop spans 10 amino acids. The V gene's germline CDR1 is MNHNS and CDR2 SASEGT. CDR3 protein: CASGVHEQYF. The CDR3 DNA reads as TGTGCCTCAGGGGTCCACGAGCAGTACTTC.

This rearrangement joins TRBV7-2 to TRBJ1-2, with a possible D match to TRBD1 (5 bases). This CDR3 is built from 15 residues. Germline CDR1 is SGHTA and CDR2 is FQGNSA. Trimming shortened V by 5 bases and J by 5 bases, and 18 bases separated the two germline ends. CDR3 coding DNA: TGTGCCAGCAGCGCGGCCTCAGGGATTCAGTATGGCTACACCTTC. It codes for CASSAASGIQYGYTF.

About this clonotype: Mismatch with germline at one junction end may stem from a read error. The genes are TRBV12-5 and TRBJ2-1; 7 bases match TRBD2. The length of the CDR3 is 16 residues. Germline CDR1 reads LGHNT; CDR2 reads FRNRAP. This CDR3 reads CAGGNSGVAGYNEQFF. Written as DNA, the CDR3 is TGTGCTGGTGGTAACTCCGGGGTAGCGGGTTACAATGAGCAGTTCTTC.

This clonotype was observed a few times. This chain connects TRBV7-8 to TRBJ2-7; 9 bases map to TRBD2. The CDR3 has 14 residues. V was pared by 5 bases and J by 8 bases, with 10 bases of the junction left unmatched. CDR1 is SGHVS and CDR2 is FQNEAQ in the germline V gene. CDR3: CASSDLAGKVKQYF. The CDR3 DNA is TGTGCCAGCAGCGACCTAGCGGGAAAGGTGAAGCAGTACTTC. The full variable domain, in which reference TRBV7-8 and TRBJ2-7 provide the parts outside the CDR3, is GAGVSQSPRYKVAKRGQDVALRCDPISGHVSLFWYQQALGQGPEFLTYFQNEAQLDKSGLPSDRFFAERPEGSVSTLKIQRTQQEDSAVYLCASSDLAGKVKQYFGPGTRLTVT.

This clonotype was seen only a few times. The V call is TRBV20-1, the J call TRBJ1-5, with 11 nucleotides matching TRBD1. Germline loops: CDR1 DFQATT, CDR2 SNEGSKA (reference sequence). Unmatched junction bases numbered 7, after V lost 3 bases and J lost 6 bases. This CDR3 comprises 15 residues. The CDR3 DNA sequence: TGCAGTGCTAGGGCCGGGACAGGGGGAACTCAGCCCCAGCATTTT. Translation: CSARAGTGGTQPQHF.

This clonotype was observed once. The J gene is TRBJ1-4, the V gene TRBV7-9; D is ambiguous. This CDR3 has 16 amino acids. Deletions cut 2 bases from V and 3 bases from J, with 13 bases between. The germline gives CDR1 SEHNR, CDR2 FQNEAQ (reference sequence). CDR3 in DNA: TGTGCCAGCAGCTTATCCCTCAGTTCTCCTAATGAAAAACTGTTTTTT. Residues: CASSLSLSSPNEKLFF.

The genes are TRBV28 and TRBJ2-2; D might be TRBD2 (7 bases). Per germline, CDR1 MDHEN and CDR2 SYDVKM. Between the trimmed V and J ends, which lost 7 bases and 1 base, there was a span of 16 bases. The CDR3 covers 16 residues. CDR3 protein: CASKGGAELNTGELFF. For the CDR3, the DNA is TGTGCCAGCAAGGGGGGGGCCGAGTTGAACACCGGGGAGCTGTTTTTT.

The chain joins TRBV25-1 to TRBJ1-2; TRBD1 is a possible D gene (6 bases). This CDR3 has 13 residues. V was pared by 7 bases and J by 1 base, with 10 bases between. Germline V CDR1 and CDR2: MGHDK, SYGVNS. The CDR3 DNA sequence: TGTGCCAGCACCGAGGGGGGTAACTATGGCTACACCTTC. Translated: CASTEGGNYGYTF.

This clonotype was picked up many times. This CDR3 reads CASSQGQGNSYEQYF. CDR3 coding DNA: TGCGCCAGCAGCCAAGGACAGGGGAATTCCTACGAGCAGTACTTC. The chain couples TRBV4-1 to TRBJ2-7, with TRBD1 matching over 8 bases. The CDR3 covers 15 residues. CDR1 is MGHRA, CDR2 YSYEKL, per germline. V shed 1 base and J 1 base; nucleotides not matched to a gene: 3.

This clonotype showed up just a few times. This chain joins TRBV6-2 or TRBV6-3 and TRBJ2-3, with 10 bases fitting TRBD2. Germline assignment: CDR1 MNHEY and CDR2 SVGEGT. Germline trimming cut 0 bases from V and 1 base from J; bases unmatched to any gene: 4. The CDR3 has 17 amino acids. The CDR3 is CASSYSPLAGGTDTQYF. Written as DNA, the CDR3 is TGTGCCAGCAGTTACTCCCCCCTAGCGGGGGGCACAGATACGCAGTATTTT.

This clonotype was seen more than once but under ten times. The chain carries TRBV14 and TRBJ1-1, with D uncertain. The V gene's germline CDR1 is SGHDN and CDR2 FVKESK. The CDR3 is 13 residues long. The germline V and J ends were trimmed by 2 bases and 6 bases, with 10 bases remaining between them. The CDR3 DNA reads as TGTGCCAGCAGCCAAACACGGGTAGCTGAAGCTTTCTTT. Translation: CASSQTRVAEAFF.

Concerning this clonotype itself: A much larger clone differs by one base, so this may be a read error. This sequence joins TRBV20-1 and TRBJ1-2; no definite D call. Trimming removed 5 bases from V and 2 bases from J, with 6 bases in between. The CDR3 is 11 residues long. The V gene's germline CDR1 is DFQATT and CDR2 SNEGSKA (reference sequence). The CDR3 region is CSAGKNYGYTF. CDR3 DNA: TGCAGTGCTGGAAAAAACTATGGCTACACCTTC.

The gene calls are TRBV20-1 and TRBJ2-7; D is possibly TRBD2 (6 bases). V was trimmed by 4 bases and J by 7 bases, leaving 20 bases between them. This CDR3 has 14 residues. The germline V gene has CDR1 DFQATT and CDR2 SNEGSKA (reference sequence). The CDR3 reads CSAIRETMRREQYF. The CDR3 DNA sequence: TGCAGTGCTATTCGGGAGACGATGAGGCGGGAGCAGTACTTC.

The sample holds a few counts of this clonotype. V and J are TRBV6-2 or TRBV6-3 and TRBJ1-1; 8 positions agree with TRBD1. J lost 4 bases, V lost 5 bases, and 6 bases had no gene match. The CDR3 sequence is 14 residues long. From germline, CDR1 is MNHEY and CDR2 SVGEGT. CDR3 coding DNA: TGTGCCAGCAGTCCAACAGGGGGGAGCACTGAAGCTTTCTTT. Translation gives CASSPTGGSTEAFF.

This chain connects TRBV3-1 to TRBJ2-3, with TRBD1 matching 10 bases. V trimming: 6 bases; J trimming: 2 bases; junction bases outside the gene matches: 14. Germline-derived CDR1 and CDR2 are LGHDT and YNNKEL (reference sequence). The CDR3 extends over 18 amino acids. The DNA for the CDR3 is TGTGCCAGCAGTCAGACATCCGGGACAGGGGTCTCCACAGATACGCAGTATTTT. This gives the protein CASSQTSGTGVSTDTQYF.

This chain connects TRBV9 to TRBJ2-3; D might be TRBD1 or TRBD2, each matching 5 bases. The CDR3 covers 18 residues. Germline-derived CDR1 and CDR2 are SGDLS and YYNGEE. V lost 5 bases, J lost 2 bases, and 24 bases lay in between. The CDR3: CASSTGPLGEGHTDTQYF. For the CDR3, the DNA is TGTGCCAGCAGTACGGGGCCACTCGGAGAGGGCCACACAGATACGCAGTATTTT. Together with reference TRBV9 and TRBJ2-3, the CDR3 gives the full variable domain: DSGVTQTPKHLITATGQRVTLRCSPRSGDLSVYWYQQSLDQGLQFLIQYYNGEERAKGNILERFSAQQFPDLHSELNLSSLELGDSALYFCASSTGPLGEGHTDTQYFGPGTRLTVL.